This TCR beta chain was captured in a study of blood T cell repertoires in COVID-19. Study details: COVID-19 samples from acute and convalescent phases originated in the United States, Italy and Spain.

The Seattle site enrolled patients during active infection and followed them longitudinally. V gave up 2 bases and J gave up 3 bases, with 13 bases separating them. This CDR3 region has 15 residues. CDR1 and CDR2 from the germline V gene are SGHTA and FQGTGA. Libraries were prepared by immunoSEQ multiplex PCR; TCRdb keeps only in-frame clonotypes and omits some of them. The sample holds about 170,000 clones, over 80% seen once. Sequencing was done on a sample of peripheral blood. This TCR derives from an elderly woman with COVID-19, enrolled during active disease. The chain combines TRBV7-3 with TRBJ1-1; D gene ambiguous. The CDR3 loop is CASSLAPGTHTEAFF. CDR3 DNA: TGTGCCAGCAGCTTAGCCCCGGGTACGCACACTGAAGCTTTCTTT.